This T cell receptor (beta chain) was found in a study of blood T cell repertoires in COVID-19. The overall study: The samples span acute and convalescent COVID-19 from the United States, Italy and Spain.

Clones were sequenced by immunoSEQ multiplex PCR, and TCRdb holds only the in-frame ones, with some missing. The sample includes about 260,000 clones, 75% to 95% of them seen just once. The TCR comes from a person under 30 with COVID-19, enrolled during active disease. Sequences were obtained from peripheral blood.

The CDR3 loop is CASSLFLGNQPQHF. The CDR3 DNA sequence: TGTGCCAGCAGTTTATTTCTCGGTAATCAGCCCCAGCATTTT. The rearrangement uses TRBV28 and TRBJ1-5; D is unclear. This CDR3 has 14 amino acids. CDR1 is MDHEN and CDR2 is SYDVKM in the germline V gene. Trimming removed 1 base at V and 4 bases at J, with 8 bases between.